This T cell receptor (beta chain) stems from a study of control samples from healthy donors and cancer patients. Only in-frame clones appear in the TCRdb table, and some are missing; sequencing was by immunoSEQ multiplex PCR. Among 150,000 to 160,000 clones, around 95% were seen once, and the ten largest hold 5.5% to 6%. Germline V gene data show CDR1 as GTSNPN and CDR2 as SVGIG (reference sequence). The CDR3 is made up of 14 amino acids. The J segment lost 5 bases and the V segment lost 2 bases, leaving 6 bases of the junction unmatched. Input material: blood. The sequence derives from a man aged 35-49 years in good health. The rearrangement links TRBV30 to TRBJ1-1, with 9 nucleotides matching TRBD1. CDR3 bases: TGTGCCTGGAGTATCGGGACAGGGTGGACTGAAGCTTTCTTT. It codes for CAWSIGTGWTEAFF.